This TCR beta chain was captured by sequencing in a study of T cell responses to AZD1222 COVID-19 vaccine. General study results and limits: Across the whole spike, CD4 TCRs peaked at regions 160-218 and 743-854. Targets within unmutated variant regions were reportedly found for nearly half of spike-specific TCRs. Females made up more of the donors, who were largely white British, and clonal diversity may have come out too low.

The length of the CDR3 is 14 residues. V lost 2 bases to trimming and J lost 5 bases; unmatched junction nucleotides: 2. The germline V gene encodes CDR1 MNHEY and CDR2 SVGAGI. The table came from immunoSEQ multiplex PCR; TCRdb's copy has only in-frame clones and leaves some out. This table lists about 140,000 clones. Note on this clone: What it recognizes is unknown.

This sequence was found in an adult in good health. Source material: peripheral blood. The V gene is TRBV6-5, the J gene TRBJ2-2, with TRBD2 matching 7 bases. As DNA, the CDR3 is TGTGCCAGCAGTTACAGCGGGGAAACCGGGGAGCTGTTTTTT. Its protein is CASSYSGETGELFF.